This TCR beta chain derives from a study of identifying expanded T cells in peripheral blood. V gave up 3 bases and J gave up 6 bases; unmatched junction bases: 5. Germline V gene data show CDR1 as KGHSH and CDR2 as LQKENI. CDR3 size: 13 residues. The method was immunoSEQ multiplex PCR; TCRdb's version includes in-frame clones alone and lacks a portion of them. This table has approximately 100,000 clones, 88% appearing once. The sequence was collected from a person aged 18 to 70 in good health. The V call is TRBV18, the J call TRBJ2-7, with TRBD1 identical over 7 bases. The sample taken for sequencing was blood. CDR3 DNA sequence: TGTGCCAGCTCACCCCCTGACAGGGTCGAGCAGTACTTC. Translation gives CASSPPDRVEQYF.